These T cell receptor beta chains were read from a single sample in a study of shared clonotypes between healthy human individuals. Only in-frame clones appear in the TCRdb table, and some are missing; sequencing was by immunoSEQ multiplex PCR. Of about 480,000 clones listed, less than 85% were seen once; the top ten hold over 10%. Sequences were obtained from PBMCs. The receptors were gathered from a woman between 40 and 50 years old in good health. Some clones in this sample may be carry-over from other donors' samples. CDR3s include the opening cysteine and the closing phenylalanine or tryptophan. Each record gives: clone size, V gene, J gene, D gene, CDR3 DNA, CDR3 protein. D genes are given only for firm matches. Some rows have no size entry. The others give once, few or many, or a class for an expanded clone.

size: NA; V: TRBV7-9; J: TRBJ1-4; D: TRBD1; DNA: TGTGCCAGCAGCTTTATACAGGGGGCGGCTAATGAAAAACTGTTTTTT; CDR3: CASSFIQGAANEKLFF
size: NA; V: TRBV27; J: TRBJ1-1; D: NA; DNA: TGTGCCAGCAGGGGCGGGACAAACACTGAAGCTTTCTTT; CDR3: CASRGGTNTEAFF
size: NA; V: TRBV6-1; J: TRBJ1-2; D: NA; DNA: TGTGCCAGCAGTACTCTGACCTATGGCTACACCTTC; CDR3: CASSTLTYGYTF
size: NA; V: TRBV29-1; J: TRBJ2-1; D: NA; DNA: TGCAGCGTTCGGGTCTACAATGAGCAGTTCTTC; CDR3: CSVRVYNEQFF
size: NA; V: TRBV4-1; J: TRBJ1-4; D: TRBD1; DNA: TGCGCCAGCAGCCAATTGACAGGGGCTAATGAAAAACTGTTTTTT; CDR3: CASSQLTGANEKLFF
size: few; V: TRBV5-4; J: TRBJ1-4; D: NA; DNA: TGTGCCAGCAGCCGCGACCCGGGAAAACTGTTTTTT; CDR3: CASSRDPGKLFF
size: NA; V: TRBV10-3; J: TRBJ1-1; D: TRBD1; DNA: TGTGCCATCAGTAGGACAGGGGACACTGAAGCTTTCTTT; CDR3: CAISRTGDTEAFF
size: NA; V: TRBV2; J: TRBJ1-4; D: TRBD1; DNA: TGTGCCAGCCGACAGGGATTTAATGAAAAACTGTTTTTT; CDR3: CASRQGFNEKLFF
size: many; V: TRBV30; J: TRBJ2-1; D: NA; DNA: TGTGCCTGGAGTGTTCCCCAGGGAGTCCGAAATGAGCAGTTCTTC; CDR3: CAWSVPQGVRNEQFF
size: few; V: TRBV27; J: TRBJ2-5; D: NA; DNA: TGTGCCAGCAGTTTATCGGCAGGGGAGGAGACCCAGTACTTC; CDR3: CASSLSAGEETQYF
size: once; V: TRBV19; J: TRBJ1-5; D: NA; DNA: TGTGCCAGTAACGGTCCAAGGGGCAATCAGCCCCAGCATTTT; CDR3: CASNGPRGNQPQHF
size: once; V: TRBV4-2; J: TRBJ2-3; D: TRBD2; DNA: TGTGCCAGCAGCCAAGACATAGCGGGAGGGACAGATACGCAGTATTTT; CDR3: CASSQDIAGGTDTQYF
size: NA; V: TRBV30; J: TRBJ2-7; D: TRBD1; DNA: TGTGCCTGGGGACAGGGAGATCAGCAGTACTTC; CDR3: CAWGQGDQQYF
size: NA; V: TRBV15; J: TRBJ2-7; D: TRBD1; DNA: TGTGCCACCAGCAGAGATTGGGACAGCTACGAGCAGTACTTC; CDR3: CATSRDWDSYEQYF
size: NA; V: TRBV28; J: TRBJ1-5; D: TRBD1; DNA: TGTGCCAGCAGTTTCCCGGACAGGGGGTCACAGAGCAATCAGCCCCAGCATTTT; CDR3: CASSFPDRGSQSNQPQHF
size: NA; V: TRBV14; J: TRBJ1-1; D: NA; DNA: TGTGCCAGCAGCCCATATCGGACAGCGAACACTGAAGCTTTCTTT; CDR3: CASSPYRTANTEAFF
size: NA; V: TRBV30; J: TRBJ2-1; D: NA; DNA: TGTGCCTGGAGGATGGTAGGTGGGACGCAGTTCTTC; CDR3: CAWRMVGGTQFF
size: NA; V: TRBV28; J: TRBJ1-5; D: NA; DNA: TGTGCCAGCAGTTCAGGCAATCAGCCCCAGCATTTT; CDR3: CASSSGNQPQHF
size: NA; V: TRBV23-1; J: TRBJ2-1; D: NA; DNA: TGCGCCAGCAGTCAAATGGAGCGGCCCCTACAGTTCTTC; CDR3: CASSQMERPLQFF
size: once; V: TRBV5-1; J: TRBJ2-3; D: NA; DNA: TGCGCCAGCAGCTTAAATCTAGTAAGCACAGATACGCAGTATTTT; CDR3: CASSLNLVSTDTQYF
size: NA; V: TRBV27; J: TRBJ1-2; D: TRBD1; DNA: TGTGCCAGCAGTTTATCGGCCAGGGGGCAAGAGAGTGGCTACACCTTC; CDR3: CASSLSARGQESGYTF
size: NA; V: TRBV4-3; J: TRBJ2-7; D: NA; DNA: TGCGCCAGCAGCCAAATGGGTCCTCACCTCTCCTACGAGCAGTACTTC; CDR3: CASSQMGPHLSYEQYF